These 2 T cell receptor beta chains originate from one sample sequenced in a study of regulatory T cells in long-lasting Graves disease. Described time point: persistent/refractory GD, antithyroid drugs over 5 years with positive TRAb. RNA extracted from PBMCs served as the sequencing template. In building TCR beta libraries, iRepertoire HTBI primers were used together with Arm-PCR of CDR3 regions. TCRdb re-analysed the multiplex PCR reads in MiXCR, keeping a single row per CDR3 protein. The table lists 650,000 to 700,000 distinct CDR3 sequences, 25% to 35% of them singletons. The sequencing used peripheral blood mononuclear cells (PBMCs), collected when the disease was refractory, from a patient treated with antithyroid drugs. These receptors came from a female donor with Graves disease.

The V and J genes are TRBV7-3 and TRBJ2-1; 9 bases align to TRBD2. Germline V CDR1 and CDR2: SGHTA, FQGTGA. Trimming at V came to 4 bases and at J to 5 bases, leaving 9 bases not matched to a gene. This CDR3 spans 16 amino acids. The CDR3 DNA follows: TGTGCCAGCAGCTCAAGACTAGCGGAACTAAACAATGAGCAGTTCTTC. Translated: CASSSRLAELNNEQFF.

This clonotype appeared a few times. This chain connects TRBV27 to TRBJ2-5; 9 bases are a match to TRBD2. V gave up 0 bases and J gave up 5 bases; unmatched junction bases: 19. The CDR3 is made up of 20 amino acids. Germline CDR1 and CDR2: MNHEY and SMNVEV (reference sequence). This chain's CDR3 is CASSLSFGGKWREGPETQYF. CDR3 in DNA: TGTGCCAGCAGTTTATCTTTTGGGGGTAAATGGCGGGAGGGCCCGGAGACCCAGTACTTC.